This T cell receptor beta chain was observed in a study of blood T cell repertoires in COVID-19. Study-level information: The United States, Italy and Spain supplied acute and convalescent COVID-19 samples. T cells, B-cell-depleted T cells, or PBMCs supplied cDNA or gDNA.

Methods used by the authors: Amplified reference gene primers provided the basis for estimating nucleated cell counts. TCRdb keeps only in-frame clones here, not all; method: immunoSEQ multiplex PCR. That table is the source of V, J and clone size, and D and trimming were worked out from the DNA. The sample has roughly 140,000 clones, 70% to 90% seen once. Germline V lookup: CDR1 SGHTS, CDR2 YDEGEE. CDR3 length equals 17 residues. The trim removed 1 base at V and 7 bases at J, leaving 15 bases unmatched. This TCR derives from a woman aged 60-75 years with COVID-19, enrolled during active disease. The sequencing input was peripheral blood. V is TRBV5-8 and J is TRBJ1-1; TRBD1 matches at 8 bases. The CDR3: CASSLFSGGQLTGEAFF. CDR3 in DNA: TGTGCCAGCAGCTTGTTTTCAGGGGGCCAACTCACTGGTGAAGCTTTCTTT.